This TCR beta chain was captured in a study of blood T cell repertoires in COVID-19. On the study more broadly: The United States, Italy and Spain provided the acute and convalescent COVID-19 samples.

Trimming removed 5 bases at V and 3 bases at J, with 21 bases between. This CDR3 comprises 18 residues. Looked up from germline, CDR1 is SGHTS and CDR2 is YDEGEE. This table comes from immunoSEQ multiplex PCR, and its TCRdb copy is limited to in-frame clones, with some not included. This table holds about 130,000 clones, 80% to 95% found once. The sequenced material came from peripheral blood. The genes are TRBV5-8 and TRBJ2-6, with a weak D call TRBD2 (6 bases). The origin of this receptor is a man aged 50 to 60 with COVID-19, enrolled during active disease. CDR3 amino acids: CASSRSRLVGVGANVLTF. The CDR3, as DNA: TGTGCCAGCAGTAGGTCGAGACTAGTGGGAGTTGGGGCCAACGTCCTGACTTTC.